This T cell receptor beta chain is from a study of long-term antiretroviral therapy in people with HIV. Concerning this clone: What it binds is unknown.

The CDR3 extends over 10 amino acids. Germline V gene lookup returns CDR1 SEHNR and CDR2 FQNEAQ (reference sequence). V gave up 5 bases and J gave up 10 bases; unmatched junction bases: 1. Study-level results: Clones with expansion before ART led the repertoire at all time points.

Survey-level immunoSEQ v3.0 assays were run. Method: immunoSEQ multiplex PCR; TCRdb's copy keeps in-frame clones and lacks some. The table records 30,000 to 35,000 clones, roughly 74% of them present only once. The sequence was collected from a man aged 45-65 years with HIV. The rearrangement links TRBV7-9 to TRBJ1-1, with TRBD1 identical over 7 bases. This material consisted of unsorted PBMCs, taken 3 years after starting antiretroviral therapy. The CDR3 DNA sequence: TGTGCCAGCAGCGACAGGGCAGCTTTCTTT. Residues: CASSDRAAFF.